Listed here are 22 T cell receptor beta chains from one sample, sequenced in a study of blood T cell repertoires in COVID-19. TCRdb's table, derived via immunoSEQ multiplex PCR, lists solely in-frame clones and lacks some. In the table there are some 250,000 clones, nearly 90% of which are singletons. Sequenced input: PBMCs or T cells enriched from blood (not recorded which). These TCRs come from a woman in her 30s with acute COVID-19.

The chain combines TRBV6-5 with TRBJ2-7; 9 bases agree with TRBD1. This CDR3 is 13 amino acids long. The ends lost 5 bases at V and 7 bases at J; junction bases unmatched: 6. Germline lookup yields CDR1 MNHEY and CDR2 SVGAGI. Here the CDR3 DNA reads TGTGCCAGCAGTCTACAGGGGGCGGGAGAGCAGTACTTC. Amino acid sequence: CASSLQGAGEQYF.

CDR3 nucleotides: TGTGCCAGCAGCTTTTTTCCAGCGGGCAATCAGCCCCAGCATTTT. Its protein product is CASSFFPAGNQPQHF. The rearrangement links TRBV7-2 to TRBJ1-5; the D is unclear. From germline, CDR1 is SGHTA and CDR2 FQGNSA. CDR3 length: 15 residues. The V end was cut by 3 bases, the J end by 2 bases, with 11 bases between.

The chain joins TRBV6-4 to TRBJ2-3, with D possibly TRBD1 on 6 matching bases. Germline V gene lookup returns CDR1 MRHNA and CDR2 SNTAGT. V lost 5 bases and J 1 base, leaving 13 bases between the germline ends. The CDR3 covers 15 residues. The CDR3 nucleotides are TGTGCCAGCAGTAGAGGTGGGGGCCGCACAGATACGCAGTATTTT. Translating it yields CASSRGGGRTDTQYF.

Only a few counts were recorded for this clone. The chain has TRBV10-3 and TRBJ1-4, with 8 bases identical to TRBD1. The length of the CDR3 is 15 residues. The germline CDR1 and CDR2 sequences are ENHRY and SYGVKD. With V trimmed by 6 bases and J by 3 bases, 6 bases remained unmatched. The CDR3 DNA reads as TGTGCCATCAGCCAAGCACAGGGGGCTAATGAAAAACTGTTTTTT. Amino acid sequence: CAISQAQGANEKLFF.

The chain employs TRBV5-1 and TRBJ1-2; 8 bases agree with TRBD1. Trimming removed 4 bases from V and 8 bases from J; junction bases left unmatched: 7. Looked up from germline, CDR1 is SGHRS and CDR2 is YFSETQ. The CDR3 contains 13 residues. CDR3 sequence: CASSLDRGWGYTF. The CDR3 nucleotides are TGCGCCAGCAGCCTTGACAGGGGTTGGGGCTACACCTTC.

The chain is built from TRBV14 and TRBJ1-2; D gene unclear. The ends were cut back, 2 bases at V and 7 bases at J, with 14 bases in the middle. CDR1 and CDR2 from the germline V gene are SGHDN and FVKESK. The CDR3 is 14 amino acids. CDR3 amino acids: CASSQQMRYGGYTF. The CDR3 DNA sequence: TGTGCCAGCAGCCAACAAATGCGGTATGGTGGCTACACCTTC.

This sequence joins TRBV9 and TRBJ1-1, with D possibly TRBD1 on 6 matching bases. The germline gives CDR1 SGDLS, CDR2 YYNGEE. CDR3 length equals 15 residues. Trimming removed 4 bases from V and 9 bases from J, with 22 bases in between. CDR3 amino acids: CASSPHLPPGQKAFF. As DNA, the CDR3 is TGTGCCAGCAGCCCCCATCTACCTCCGGGACAAAAAGCTTTCTTT.

This clone was found once. The rearrangement joins TRBV10-2 to TRBJ2-3; a weak D match, TRBD1 (6 bases). The CDR3 sequence is 12 residues long. V dropped 5 bases and J dropped 5 bases, with 8 bases sitting between them. Germline V gives CDR1 WSHSY, CDR2 SAAADI. This chain's CDR3 is CASSPRGDTQYF. In DNA, the CDR3 is TGCGCCAGCAGTCCCAGGGGAGATACGCAGTATTTT.

The chain carries TRBV6-2 or TRBV6-3 and TRBJ2-6; D perhaps matches TRBD1 (5 bases). CDR1 is MNHEY, CDR2 SVGEGT, per germline. This CDR3 comprises 15 residues. The V and J ends lost 2 bases and 0 bases respectively, with 5 bases between them. CDR3 region: CASSYTGSGANVLTF. The DNA of the CDR3 is TGTGCCAGCAGTTACACAGGCTCTGGGGCCAACGTCCTGACTTTC.

The rearrangement links TRBV5-4 to TRBJ2-7, with TRBD1 as a possible D gene (6 bases). CDR3 size: 15 residues. Germline CDR1 reads SGHNT; CDR2 reads YYREEE (reference sequence). Trimming pared 0 bases from V and 3 bases from J, leaving 13 bases between. The CDR3 nucleotides read TGTGCCAGCAGCTTGGCTGGGGGCCGATTCTACGAGCAGTACTTC. Translated, it gives CASSLAGGRFYEQYF. The full variable domain, completed using reference TRBV5-4 and TRBJ2-7, is ETGVTQSPTHLIKTRGQQVTLRCSSQSGHNTVSWYQQALGQGPQFIFQYYREEENGRGNFPPRFSGLQFPNYSSELNVNALELDDSALYLCASSLAGGRFYEQYFGPGTRLTVT.

J is TRBJ1-5 and V is TRBV7-8; 7 bases fit TRBD1. This CDR3 contains 15 residues. V lost 4 bases, J lost 7 bases, and 10 bases stayed unmatched. Germline values: CDR1 SGHVS, CDR2 FQNEAQ. The CDR3 reads CASSSTTGSWQPQHF. CDR3 coding DNA: TGTGCCAGCAGCTCGACGACAGGGTCCTGGCAGCCCCAGCATTTT.

The rearrangement joins TRBV3-1 (or the pseudogene TRBV3-2) to TRBJ2-2; D might be TRBD2 (5 bases). V lost 7 bases and J 5 bases, leaving 14 bases between the germline ends. Germline CDR1 reads LGHDT; CDR2 reads YNNKEL (reference sequence). This CDR3 is 14 amino acids long. CDR3 residues: CASTRKAVTGELFF. The DNA of the CDR3 is TGTGCCAGCACACGGAAAGCGGTGACCGGGGAGCTGTTTTTT.

J is TRBJ2-5 and V is TRBV29-1; TRBD2 matches at 10 bases. Germline loops: CDR1 SQVTM, CDR2 ANQGSEA. The CDR3 is 14 residues long. V shed 4 bases and J 4 bases; nucleotides not matched to a gene: 6. The CDR3 protein is CSVGSGGARETQYF. CDR3 DNA sequence: TGCAGCGTTGGAAGCGGGGGGGCCCGAGAGACCCAGTACTTC.

Only one count was recorded for this clone. Other DNA sequences in the same sample also yield this CDR3. The chain carries TRBV18 and TRBJ1-1, with 8 bases aligning to TRBD1. Germline CDR1 reads KGHSH; CDR2 reads LQKENI. V shed 6 bases and J 1 base; nucleotides not matched to a gene: 4. The CDR3 loop spans 14 amino acids. This chain's CDR3 is CASSLDRANTEAFF. The CDR3 DNA follows: TGTGCCAGCTCCCTGGACAGGGCGAACACTGAAGCTTTCTTT.

The chain employs TRBV30 and TRBJ1-5, with 7 bases matching TRBD1. V dropped 0 bases and J dropped 3; count of bases not matched to a gene: 5. Germline assignment: CDR1 GTSNPN and CDR2 SVGIG (reference sequence). There are 15 residues in the CDR3. CDR3 bases: TGTGCCTGGAGTGTCGGTCAGGGGGACAATCAGCCCCAGCATTTT. Residues: CAWSVGQGDNQPQHF.

The chain combines TRBV5-6 with TRBJ2-7; tentative D call: TRBD1 (6 bases). Trimming stripped 0 bases from V and 0 bases from J, with 13 bases between. Germline CDR1 reads SGHDT; CDR2 reads YYEEEE. The CDR3 loop spans 16 amino acids. Here the CDR3 reads CASSLGLDSSSYEQYF. Written as DNA, the CDR3 is TGTGCCAGCAGCTTGGGTTTGGACAGTTCCTCCTACGAGCAGTACTTC.

The chain carries TRBV25-1 and TRBJ2-1, with 7 bases that match TRBD1. The CDR3 has 15 residues. Germline assignment: CDR1 MGHDK and CDR2 SYGVNS. V shed 5 bases, J shed 0 bases, and the junction held 4 bases outside the gene matches. The CDR3 loop reads CASSRGHGSYNEQFF. The DNA of the CDR3 is TGTGCCAGCAGTAGGGGGCATGGCTCCTACAATGAGCAGTTCTTC.

The chain is built from TRBV18 and TRBJ2-3; a weak D match, TRBD2 (6 bases). With 2 bases removed from V and 2 bases from J, the gap between germline ends came to 23 bases. The CDR3 is 19 amino acids. Germline values: CDR1 KGHSH, CDR2 LQKENI. The DNA of the CDR3 is TGTGCCAGCTCACCATCAGCCCCAAGAGTAGCGGCCTTCACAGATACGCAGTATTTT. This sequence encodes CASSPSAPRVAAFTDTQYF.

The chain is built from TRBV3-1 (or the pseudogene TRBV3-2) and TRBJ2-3; TRBD2 matches 8 bases. The germline V gene encodes CDR1 LGHDT and CDR2 YNNKEL (reference sequence). J was trimmed by 2 bases and V by 5 bases; bases with no gene match: 6. The CDR3 is made up of 15 amino acids. The CDR3 bases are TGTGCCAGCAGCGCGCGGGGGGTACCCACAGATACGCAGTATTTT. The encoded protein is CASSARGVPTDTQYF.

The chain combines TRBV27 with TRBJ1-2, with 8 bases lining up with TRBD1. This CDR3 spans 13 amino acids. CDR1 is MNHEY, CDR2 SMNVEV, per germline (reference sequence). With V trimmed by 6 bases and J by 7 bases, 7 bases remained unmatched. CDR3 nucleotide sequence: TGTGCCAGCAGCTTGGGACAGGTCGGTGGCTACACCTTC. This encodes CASSLGQVGGYTF.

The count of this clone is one. J is TRBJ1-4 and V is TRBV2; 7 nucleotides line up with TRBD1. The CDR3 loop spans 14 amino acids. The V segment lost 5 bases and the J segment 4 bases; nucleotides outside the gene matches: 4. Germline values: CDR1 SNHLY, CDR2 FYNNEI. The CDR3 loop reads CASSTRDSNEKLFF. The CDR3, as DNA: TGTGCCAGCAGTACAAGGGACAGTAATGAAAAACTGTTTTTT.

This clone was seen only once. The same CDR3 arises from other DNA sequences in this sample as well. The chain couples TRBV14 to TRBJ1-1; weak D call: TRBD1 (6 bases). CDR3 size: 13 residues. Germline V gene sequence: CDR1 SGHDN, CDR2 FVKESK. Trimming removed 2 bases at V and 4 bases at J, with 8 bases between. The CDR3 protein is CASSQQGTTEAFF. The CDR3 DNA reads TGTGCCAGCAGCCAACAGGGGACCACTGAAGCTTTCTTT. The entire variable domain, with the rest obtained from reference TRBV14 and TRBJ1-1, is as follows: EAGVTQFPSHSVIEKGQTVTLRCDPISGHDNLYWYRRVMGKEIKFLLHFVKESKQDESGMPNNRFLAERTGGTYSTLKVQPAELEDSGVYFCASSQQGTTEAFFGQGTRLTVV.